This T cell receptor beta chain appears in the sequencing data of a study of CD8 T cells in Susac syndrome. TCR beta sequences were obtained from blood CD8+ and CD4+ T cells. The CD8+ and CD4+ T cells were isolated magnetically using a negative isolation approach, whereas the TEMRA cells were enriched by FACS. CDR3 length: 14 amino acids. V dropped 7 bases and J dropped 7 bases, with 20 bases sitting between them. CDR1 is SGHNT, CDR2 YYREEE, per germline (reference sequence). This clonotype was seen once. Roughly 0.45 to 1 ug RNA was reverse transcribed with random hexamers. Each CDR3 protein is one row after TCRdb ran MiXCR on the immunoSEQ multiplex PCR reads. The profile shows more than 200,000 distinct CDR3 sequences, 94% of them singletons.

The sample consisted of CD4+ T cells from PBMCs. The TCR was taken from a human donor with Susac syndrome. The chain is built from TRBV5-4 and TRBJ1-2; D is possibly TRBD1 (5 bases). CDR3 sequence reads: CASLSGDRTAGYTF. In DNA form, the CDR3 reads TGTGCCAGCTTGTCCGGGGACCGCACTGCTGGCTACACCTTC.